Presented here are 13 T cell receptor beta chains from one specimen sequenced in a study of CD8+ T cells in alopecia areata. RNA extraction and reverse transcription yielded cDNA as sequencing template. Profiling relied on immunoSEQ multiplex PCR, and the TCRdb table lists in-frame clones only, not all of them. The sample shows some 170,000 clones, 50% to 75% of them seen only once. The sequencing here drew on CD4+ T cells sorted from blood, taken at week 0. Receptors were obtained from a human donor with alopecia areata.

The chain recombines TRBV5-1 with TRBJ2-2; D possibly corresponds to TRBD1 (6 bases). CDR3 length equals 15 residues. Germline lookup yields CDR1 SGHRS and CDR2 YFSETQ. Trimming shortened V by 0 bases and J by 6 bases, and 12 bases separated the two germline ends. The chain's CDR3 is CASSLVLQGAGELFF. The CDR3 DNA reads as TGCGCCAGCAGCTTGGTTCTACAGGGTGCCGGGGAGCTGTTTTTT.

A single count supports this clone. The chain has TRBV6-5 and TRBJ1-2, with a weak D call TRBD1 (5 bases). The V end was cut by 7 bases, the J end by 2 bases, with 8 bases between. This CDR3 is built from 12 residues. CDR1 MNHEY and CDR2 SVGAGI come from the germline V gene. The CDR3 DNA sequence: TGTGCCAGCACTCAGGGAAACTATGGCTACACCTTC. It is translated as CASTQGNYGYTF.

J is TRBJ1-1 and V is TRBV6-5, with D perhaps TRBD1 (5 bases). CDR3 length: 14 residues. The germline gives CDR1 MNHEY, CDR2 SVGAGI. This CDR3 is CVTTESRANTEAFF. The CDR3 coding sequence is TGTGTCACGACAGAATCGAGGGCGAACACTGAAGCTTTCTTT.

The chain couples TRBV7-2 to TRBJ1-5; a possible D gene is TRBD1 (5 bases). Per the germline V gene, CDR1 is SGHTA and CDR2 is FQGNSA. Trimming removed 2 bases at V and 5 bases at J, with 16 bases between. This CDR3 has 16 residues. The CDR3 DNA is TGTGCCAGCAGCTTATCCTTCGGAGAGGGGTATCAGCCCCAGCATTTT. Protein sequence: CASSLSFGEGYQPQHF.

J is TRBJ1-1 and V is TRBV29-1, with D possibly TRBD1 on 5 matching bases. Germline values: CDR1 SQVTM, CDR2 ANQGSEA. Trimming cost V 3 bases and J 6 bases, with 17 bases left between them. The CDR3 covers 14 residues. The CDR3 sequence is CSVESRAGKAEAFF. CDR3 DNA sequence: TGCAGCGTTGAGTCCAGGGCAGGTAAAGCTGAAGCTTTCTTT. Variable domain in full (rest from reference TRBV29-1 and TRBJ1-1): SAVISQKPSRDICQRGTSLTIQCQVDSQVTMMFWYRQQPGQSLTLIATANQGSEATYESGFVIDKFPISRPNLTFSTLTVSNMSPEDSSIYLCSVESRAGKAEAFFGQGTRLTVV.

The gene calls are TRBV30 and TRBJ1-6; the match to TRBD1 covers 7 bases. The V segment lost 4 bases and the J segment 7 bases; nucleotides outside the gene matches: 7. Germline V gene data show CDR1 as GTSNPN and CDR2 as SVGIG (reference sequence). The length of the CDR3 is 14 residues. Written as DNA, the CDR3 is TGTGCCTGGACCTTGGGACAGAGAAATTCACCCCTCCACTTT. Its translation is CAWTLGQRNSPLHF.

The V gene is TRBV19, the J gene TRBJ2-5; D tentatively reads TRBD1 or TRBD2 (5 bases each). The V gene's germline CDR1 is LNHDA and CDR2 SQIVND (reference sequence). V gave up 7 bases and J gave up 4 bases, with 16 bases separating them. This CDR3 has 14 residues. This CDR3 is CASNPPGAAETQYF. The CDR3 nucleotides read TGTGCCAGTAACCCCCCCGGGGCTGCAGAGACCCAGTACTTC.

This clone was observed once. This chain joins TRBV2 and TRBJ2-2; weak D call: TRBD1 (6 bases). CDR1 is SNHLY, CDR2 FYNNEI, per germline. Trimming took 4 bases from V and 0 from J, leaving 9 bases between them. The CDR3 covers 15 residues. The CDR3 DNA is TGTGCCAGCAGTGTAGACAGGTCGAACACCGGGGAGCTGTTTTTT. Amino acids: CASSVDRSNTGELFF. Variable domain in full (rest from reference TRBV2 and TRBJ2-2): EPEVTQTPSHQVTQMGQEVILRCVPISNHLYFYWYRQILGQKVEFLVSFYNNEISEKSEIFDDQFSVERPDGSNFTLKIRSTKLEDSAMYFCASSVDRSNTGELFFGEGSRLTVL.

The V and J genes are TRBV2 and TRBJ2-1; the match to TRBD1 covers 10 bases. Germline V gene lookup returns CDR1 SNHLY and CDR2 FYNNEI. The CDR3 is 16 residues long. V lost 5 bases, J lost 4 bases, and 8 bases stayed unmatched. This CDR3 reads CASSRDRGPTYNEQFF. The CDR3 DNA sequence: TGTGCCAGCAGTCGGGACAGGGGCCCTACTTACAATGAGCAGTTCTTC.

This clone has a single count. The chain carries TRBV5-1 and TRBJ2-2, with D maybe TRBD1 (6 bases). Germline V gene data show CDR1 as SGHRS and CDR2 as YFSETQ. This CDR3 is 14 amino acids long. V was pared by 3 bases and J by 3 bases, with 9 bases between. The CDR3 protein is CASSWNRDTGELFF. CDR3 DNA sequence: TGCGCCAGCAGCTGGAACAGGGACACCGGGGAGCTGTTTTTT.

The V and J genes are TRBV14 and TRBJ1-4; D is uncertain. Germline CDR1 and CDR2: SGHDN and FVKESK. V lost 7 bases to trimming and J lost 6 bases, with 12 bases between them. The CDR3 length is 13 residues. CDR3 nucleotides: TGTGCCAGCAAGGTCAGCGGGGATGAAAAACTGTTTTTT. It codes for CASKVSGDEKLFF. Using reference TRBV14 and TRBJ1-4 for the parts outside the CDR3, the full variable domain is EAGVTQFPSHSVIEKGQTVTLRCDPISGHDNLYWYRRVMGKEIKFLLHFVKESKQDESGMPNNRFLAERTGGTYSTLKVQPAELEDSGVYFCASKVSGDEKLFFGSGTQLSVL.

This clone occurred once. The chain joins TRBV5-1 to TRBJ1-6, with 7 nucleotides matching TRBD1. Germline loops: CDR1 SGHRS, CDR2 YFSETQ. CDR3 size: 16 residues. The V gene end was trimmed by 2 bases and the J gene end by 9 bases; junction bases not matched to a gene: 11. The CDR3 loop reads CASSFDKTGKGSPLHF. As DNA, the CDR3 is TGCGCCAGCAGCTTCGACAAGACAGGGAAGGGTTCACCCCTCCACTTT.

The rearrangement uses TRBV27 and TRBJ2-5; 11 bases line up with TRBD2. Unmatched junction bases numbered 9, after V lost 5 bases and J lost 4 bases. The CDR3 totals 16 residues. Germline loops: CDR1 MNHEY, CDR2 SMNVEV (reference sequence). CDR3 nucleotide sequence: TGTGCCAGCAGTAAAATAGCGGGGGGGCGAGCAGAGACCCAGTACTTC. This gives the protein CASSKIAGGRAETQYF.